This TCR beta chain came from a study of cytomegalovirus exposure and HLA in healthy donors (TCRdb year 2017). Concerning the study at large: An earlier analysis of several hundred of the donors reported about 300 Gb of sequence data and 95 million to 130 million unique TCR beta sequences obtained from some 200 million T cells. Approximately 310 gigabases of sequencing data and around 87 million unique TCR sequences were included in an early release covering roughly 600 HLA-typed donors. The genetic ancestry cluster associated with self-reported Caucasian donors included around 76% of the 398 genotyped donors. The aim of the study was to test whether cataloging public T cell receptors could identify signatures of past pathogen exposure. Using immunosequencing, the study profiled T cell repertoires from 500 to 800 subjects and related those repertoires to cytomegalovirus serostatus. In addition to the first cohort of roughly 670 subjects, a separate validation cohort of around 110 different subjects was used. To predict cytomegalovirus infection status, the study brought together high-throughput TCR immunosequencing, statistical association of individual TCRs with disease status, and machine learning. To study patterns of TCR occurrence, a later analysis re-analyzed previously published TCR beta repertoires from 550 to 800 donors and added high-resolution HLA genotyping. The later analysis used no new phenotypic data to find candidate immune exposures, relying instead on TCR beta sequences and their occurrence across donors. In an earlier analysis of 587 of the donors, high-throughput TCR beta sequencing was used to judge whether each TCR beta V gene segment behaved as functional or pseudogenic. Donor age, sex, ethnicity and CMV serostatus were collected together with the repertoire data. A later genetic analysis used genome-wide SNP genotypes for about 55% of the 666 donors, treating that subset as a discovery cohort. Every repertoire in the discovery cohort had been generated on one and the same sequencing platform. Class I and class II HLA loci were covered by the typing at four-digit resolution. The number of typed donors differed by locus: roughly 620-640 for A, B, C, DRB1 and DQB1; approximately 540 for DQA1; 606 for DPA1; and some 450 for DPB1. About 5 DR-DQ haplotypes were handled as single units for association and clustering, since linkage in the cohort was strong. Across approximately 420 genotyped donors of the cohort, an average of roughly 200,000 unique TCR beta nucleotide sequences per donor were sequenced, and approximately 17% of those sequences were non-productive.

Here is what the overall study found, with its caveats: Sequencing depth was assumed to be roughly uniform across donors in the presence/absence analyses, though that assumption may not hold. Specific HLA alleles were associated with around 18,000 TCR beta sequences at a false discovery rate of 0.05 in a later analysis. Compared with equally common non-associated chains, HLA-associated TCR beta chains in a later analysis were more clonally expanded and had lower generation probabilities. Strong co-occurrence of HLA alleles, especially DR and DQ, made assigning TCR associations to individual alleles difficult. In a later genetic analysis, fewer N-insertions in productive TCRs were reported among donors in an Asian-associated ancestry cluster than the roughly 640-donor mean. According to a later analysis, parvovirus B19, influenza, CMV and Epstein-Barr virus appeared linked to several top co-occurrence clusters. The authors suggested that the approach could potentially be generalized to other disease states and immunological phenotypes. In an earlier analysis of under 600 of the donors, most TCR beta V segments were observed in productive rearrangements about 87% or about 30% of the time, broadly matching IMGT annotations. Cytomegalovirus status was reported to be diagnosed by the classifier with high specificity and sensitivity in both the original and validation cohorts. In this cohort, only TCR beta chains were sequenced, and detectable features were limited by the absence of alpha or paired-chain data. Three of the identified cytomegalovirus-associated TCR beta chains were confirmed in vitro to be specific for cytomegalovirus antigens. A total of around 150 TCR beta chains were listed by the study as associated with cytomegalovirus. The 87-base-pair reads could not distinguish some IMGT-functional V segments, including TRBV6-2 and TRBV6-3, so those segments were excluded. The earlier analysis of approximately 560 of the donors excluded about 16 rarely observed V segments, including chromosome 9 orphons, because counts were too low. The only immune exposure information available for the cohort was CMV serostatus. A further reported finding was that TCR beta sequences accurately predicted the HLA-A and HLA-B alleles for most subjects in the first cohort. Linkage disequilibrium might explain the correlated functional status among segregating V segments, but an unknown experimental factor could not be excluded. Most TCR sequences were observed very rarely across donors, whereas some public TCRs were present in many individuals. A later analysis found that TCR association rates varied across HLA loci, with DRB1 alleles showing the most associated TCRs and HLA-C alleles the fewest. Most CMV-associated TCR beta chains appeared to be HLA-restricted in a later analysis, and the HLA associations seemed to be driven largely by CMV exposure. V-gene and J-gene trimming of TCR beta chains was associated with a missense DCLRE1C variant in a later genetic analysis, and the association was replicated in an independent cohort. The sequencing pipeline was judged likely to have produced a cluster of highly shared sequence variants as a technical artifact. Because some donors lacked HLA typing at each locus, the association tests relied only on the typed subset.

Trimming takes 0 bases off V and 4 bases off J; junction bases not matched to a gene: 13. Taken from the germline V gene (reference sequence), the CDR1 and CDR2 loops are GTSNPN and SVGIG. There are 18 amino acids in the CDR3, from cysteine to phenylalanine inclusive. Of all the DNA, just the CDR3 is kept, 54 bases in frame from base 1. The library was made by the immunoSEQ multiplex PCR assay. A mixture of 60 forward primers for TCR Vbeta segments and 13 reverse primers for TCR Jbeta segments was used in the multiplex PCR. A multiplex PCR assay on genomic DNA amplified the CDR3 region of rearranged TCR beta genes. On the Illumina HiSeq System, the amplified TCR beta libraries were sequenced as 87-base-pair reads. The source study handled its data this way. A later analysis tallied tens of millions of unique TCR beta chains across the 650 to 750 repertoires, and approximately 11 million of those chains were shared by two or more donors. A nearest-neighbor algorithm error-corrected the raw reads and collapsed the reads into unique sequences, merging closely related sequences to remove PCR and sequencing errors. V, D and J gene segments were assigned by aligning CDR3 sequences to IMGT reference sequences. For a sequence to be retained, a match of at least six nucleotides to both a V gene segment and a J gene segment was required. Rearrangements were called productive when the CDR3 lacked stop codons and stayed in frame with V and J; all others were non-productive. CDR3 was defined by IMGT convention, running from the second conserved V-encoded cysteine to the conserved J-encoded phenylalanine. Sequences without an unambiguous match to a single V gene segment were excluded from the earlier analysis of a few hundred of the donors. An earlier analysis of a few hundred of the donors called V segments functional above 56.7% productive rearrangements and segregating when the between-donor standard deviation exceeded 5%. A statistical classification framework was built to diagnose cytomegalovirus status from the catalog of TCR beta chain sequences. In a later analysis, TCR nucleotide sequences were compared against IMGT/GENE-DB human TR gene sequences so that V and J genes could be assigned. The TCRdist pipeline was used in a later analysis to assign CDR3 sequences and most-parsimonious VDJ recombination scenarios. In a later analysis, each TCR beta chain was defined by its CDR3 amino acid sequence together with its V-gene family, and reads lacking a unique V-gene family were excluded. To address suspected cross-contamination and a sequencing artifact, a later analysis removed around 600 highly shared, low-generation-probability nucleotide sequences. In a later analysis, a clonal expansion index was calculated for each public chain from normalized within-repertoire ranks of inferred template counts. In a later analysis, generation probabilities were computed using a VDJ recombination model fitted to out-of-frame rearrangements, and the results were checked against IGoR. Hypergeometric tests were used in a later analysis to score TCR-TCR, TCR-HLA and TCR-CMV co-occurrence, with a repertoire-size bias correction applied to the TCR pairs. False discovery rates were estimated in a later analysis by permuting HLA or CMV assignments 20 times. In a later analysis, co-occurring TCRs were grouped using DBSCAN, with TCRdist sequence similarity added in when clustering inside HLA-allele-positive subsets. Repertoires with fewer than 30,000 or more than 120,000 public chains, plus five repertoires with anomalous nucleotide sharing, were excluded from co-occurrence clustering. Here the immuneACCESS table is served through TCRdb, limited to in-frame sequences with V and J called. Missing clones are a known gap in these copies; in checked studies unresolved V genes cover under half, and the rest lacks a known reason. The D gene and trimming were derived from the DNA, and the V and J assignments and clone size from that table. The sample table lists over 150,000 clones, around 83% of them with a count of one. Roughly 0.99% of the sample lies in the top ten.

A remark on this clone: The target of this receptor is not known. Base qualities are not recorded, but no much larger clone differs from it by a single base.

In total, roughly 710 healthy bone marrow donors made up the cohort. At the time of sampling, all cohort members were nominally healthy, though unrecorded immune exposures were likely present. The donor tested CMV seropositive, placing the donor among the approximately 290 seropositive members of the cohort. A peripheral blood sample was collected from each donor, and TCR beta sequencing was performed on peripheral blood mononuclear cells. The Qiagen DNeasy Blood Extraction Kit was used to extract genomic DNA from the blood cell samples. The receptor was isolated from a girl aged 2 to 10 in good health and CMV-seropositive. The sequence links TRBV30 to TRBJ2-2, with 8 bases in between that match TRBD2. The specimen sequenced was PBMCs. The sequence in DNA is TGTGCCTGGAGTGTGGGCGGGAGGCGGGGGTGGGTCACCGGGGAGCTGTTTTTT. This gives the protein CAWSVGGRRGWVTGELFF.